The T cell receptor (beta chain) under discussion was sequenced for a study of beta chain features in type 1 diabetes listed by TCRdb under 2018. About the full investigation: No differences in mean age, gender distribution, total cell number or subset yield were found between patients and healthy donors. A total of roughly 100 million sorted cells were examined across all samples, and a strong correlation was observed between cell number per subset and RNA yield. In the study, TCRB repertoires of sorted circulating CD4+ T cell subsets from recently diagnosed type 1 diabetes patients were compared with those of matched healthy donors. Regulatory and stem cell-like memory subsets were isolated from only 8 patients and about eight healthy donors, whereas naive and central memory subsets came from all 30 or so donors. Results the study describes overall, beyond this receptor: Shorter templates might be favored by PCR, yet because patient and control samples were amplified and corrected together, any such skew would affect both groups equally. Naive, central memory and regulatory TCRB repertoires appeared to be more alike among patients than among healthy donors. Type 1 diabetes patients showed a moderate but significant shortening of TCRB CDR3 length in all four CD4+ subsets. Because cDNA was sequenced instead of genomic DNA, activated cells with high expression could be over-represented, although the groups did not differ in activation or CD3 levels. Because small numbers of individuals were included in the HLA sub-analyses, any influence of HLA type on TCRB rearrangement was left unresolved. At VDJ recombination sites, type 1 diabetes patients had fewer insertions and more deleted nucleotides, which implies abnormalities in thymic rearrangement.

From the cysteine up to the phenylalanine, the CDR3 has a length of 15 residues. The CDR3 DNA has 45 bases and is translated from base 1. Looking up the germline V gene yields CDR1 SGHTA and CDR2 FQGTGA. After removal of 5 bases from V and 7 bases from J, the junction retains 11 bases not matched to a gene. The entire amount of isolated RNA was reverse transcribed using the High Capacity cDNA Reverse Transcription Kit, so the sequenced TCRB transcripts were expressed ones. Naive, central memory and regulatory T cell samples underwent deep immunoSEQ sequencing, averaging around 3.9 million total reads per sample. After sorted cells were lysed in RLT buffer, RNA was extracted with DNase-treated RNeasy Micro or Mini kits, with the choice depending on cell number. To prevent cross-contamination, every cell subset was processed on its own, while patient and healthy donor samples were processed together. The immunoSEQ multiplex PCR was used to amplify TCRB sequences from cDNA, generating 87-bp fragments that spanned the CDR3 region. Amplicons were sequenced on the Illumina HiSeq platform. Turning to the authors' computational methods: PCR bias was corrected computationally using synthetic template baselines, and reads within Hamming distance 2 were collapsed, with unmergeable singletons discarded. Reads were aligned against IMGT so that V, D and J genes, CDR3 length and insertions or deletions at six rearrangement sites could be assigned. Within each subset, clonotype counts were normalized to sorted cell number, after which true diversity and Gini coefficients were computed with the tcR R package. The overlap coefficient, calculated on TCRB nucleotide sequences, was used to quantify repertoire sharing. As a proxy for the pre-selection repertoire, out-of-frame TCRB sequences from naive cells were analyzed. In TCRdb, the immuneACCESS table is reduced to in-frame sequences with V and J assigned. These tables do not hold every clone; where another copy was compared, an unresolved V gene accounts for under half, and the others remain unexplained. For V, J and clone size, that table is used; D and trimming come from the DNA. Here the sample has roughly 330,000 clones; roughly 11% occur a single time. The ten largest make up around 0.015% of the sample.

Each donor gave one peripheral blood draw, averaging about 120 mL, which was collected into heparinised tubes. A BD FACSAria II and a panel including CD45RO, CCR7, CD25, CD127, CD95 and CD27 were used to sort naive, central memory, regulatory and stem cell-like memory CD4+ T cells. Purity was above 95% for every sorted population. PBMCs were separated immediately by Lymphoprep density gradient centrifugation and were stained directly, without being cultured. So that batch effects would be minimized, each experiment stained and sorted samples in pairs, pairing one healthy donor with one patient. About this clone itself: What antigen it recognizes has not been identified. No qualities accompany the bases; no much larger clone lies one base away.

Sequencing was performed on naive CD4+ T cells from blood. The cell subset or site label, read with the paper, signifies: true naive CD4+ T cells. The TCR was taken from a woman in her thirties in good health. Recombination connected TRBV7-3 to TRBJ2-7, and TRBD1 aligns with 10 junction nucleotides. Read as DNA, the sequence is TGTGCCAGCAGCCCCACGGGACAGGGGATGAGGGAGCAGTACTTC. Its amino acids are CASSPTGQGMREQYF. The full variable domain, completed from the reference TRBV7-3 and TRBJ2-7 proteins outside the CDR3, reads GAGVSQTPSNKVTEKGKYVELRCDPISGHTALYWYRQSLGQGPEFLIYFQGTGAADDSGLPNDRFFAVRPEGSVSTLKIQRTERGDSAVYLCASSPTGQGMREQYFGPGTRLTVT.